The 21 T cell receptor beta chains below all came from one sample that was sequenced in a study of graft-versus-host responses after intestinal transplantation. Profiling relied on immunoSEQ multiplex PCR, and the TCRdb table lists in-frame clones only, not all of them. Altogether roughly 20,000 clones are present, over 35% being singletons, with the ten largest covering 0.9%. The specimen comprised alloreactive CD4+ T cells from a mixed lymphocyte reaction culture, sampled before intestinal transplant. Specified subset: CFSE-low proliferating T cells sorted from roughly 6-day pre-transplant mixed lymphocyte reaction (GvH or HvG direction). The receptors stem from a human patient who received an intestinal transplant.

The chain joins TRBV19 to TRBJ1-5, with unresolved D. V lost 3 bases and J 0 bases, leaving 12 bases between the germline ends. The CDR3 contains 16 residues. Germline-derived CDR1 and CDR2 are LNHDA and SQIVND (reference sequence). This CDR3 is CASSMSTVYSNQPQHF. The CDR3, as DNA: TGTGCCAGTAGTATGAGCACCGTCTATAGCAATCAGCCCCAGCATTTT.

The chain combines TRBV2 with TRBJ1-5, with D unresolved. The CDR3 has 14 amino acids. The V end was cut by 7 bases, the J end by 0 bases, with 10 bases between. Germline lookup yields CDR1 SNHLY and CDR2 FYNNEI. The CDR3: CASTGPVSNQPQHF. The DNA of the CDR3 is TGTGCCAGCACCGGGCCCGTTAGCAATCAGCCCCAGCATTTT.

CDR3 in amino acids: CASSLARYTYNEQFF. The CDR3 region has the DNA TGTGCCAGCAGCTTAGCCCGCTATACCTACAATGAGCAGTTCTTC. The rearrangement links TRBV7-2 to TRBJ2-1; D remains ambiguous. Trimming pared 0 bases from V and 2 bases from J, leaving 8 bases between. The CDR3 runs 15 residues. The germline V gene encodes CDR1 SGHTA and CDR2 FQGNSA.

This clone was recorded a few times. This chain uses TRBV30 with TRBJ2-1; perhaps D is TRBD1 or TRBD2 (5 bases each). Trimming pared 2 bases from V and 0 bases from J, leaving 14 bases between. CDR1 and CDR2 (germline): GTSNPN, SVGIG (reference sequence). CDR3 length: 16 amino acids. In DNA, the CDR3 is TGTGCCTGGAGTCTCCCGGGACCTAGCTCCTACAATGAGCAGTTCTTC. This codes for CAWSLPGPSSYNEQFF.

This clone was recorded a few times. The chain links TRBV19 to TRBJ1-5; D unresolved. The CDR3 extends over 14 amino acids. V was clipped by 6 bases and J by 4 bases, with 13 bases between them. Germline lookup yields CDR1 LNHDA and CDR2 SQIVND (reference sequence). The chain's CDR3 is CASSSPSGNQPQHF. DNA for the CDR3: TGTGCCAGTAGCAGCCCCTCGGGGAATCAGCCCCAGCATTTT.

This clone was detected only a few times. The rearrangement uses TRBV5-4 and TRBJ1-3, with 8 bases aligning to TRBD1. The ends lost 4 bases at V and 4 bases at J; junction bases unmatched: 7. Looked up from germline, CDR1 is SGHNT and CDR2 is YYREEE (reference sequence). This CDR3 comprises 15 residues. DNA of the CDR3: TGTGCCAGCAGCCTCTCCGGGACAGGAGGAAACACCATATATTTT. This sequence encodes CASSLSGTGGNTIYF.

By sample share, this clone is medium-sized. No conserved phenylalanine or tryptophan is present at the end of the CDR3, so a read error is the likely explanation. The limits of the CDR3 on the DNA are not certain, so only TCRdb's listed CDR3 is given. The chain recombines TRBV6-4 with TRBJ1-5. Germline CDR1 is MRHNA and CDR2 is SNTAGT. Both ends counted, the CDR3 spans 10 residues. CDR3: CASSDGPGVG.

The chain has TRBV5-6 and TRBJ2-5; TRBD1 matches at 7 bases. Germline CDR1 reads SGHDT; CDR2 reads YYEEEE. J lost 4 bases, V lost 2 bases, and 8 bases had no gene match. CDR3 length: 15 residues. CDR3 protein: CASSFYTAGGETQYF. For the CDR3, the DNA is TGTGCCAGCAGCTTTTATACGGCAGGGGGAGAGACCCAGTACTTC.

The chain links TRBV5-1 to TRBJ1-6; D is unresolved. Looked up from germline, CDR1 is SGHRS and CDR2 is YFSETQ. The CDR3 contains 15 residues. V lost 1 base and J lost 7, with 12 bases in between. The CDR3, as DNA: TGCGCCAGCAGCTTGTTAGCCGGGCCCAATTCACCCCTCCACTTT. As protein: CASSLLAGPNSPLHF.

The V and J genes are TRBV6-6 and TRBJ1-2; the D gene is possibly TRBD1 (5 bases). Germline CDR1 and CDR2: MNHNY and SVGAGI (reference sequence). The germline V and J ends were trimmed by 7 bases and 4 bases, with 10 bases remaining between them. This CDR3 is 12 amino acids long. In nucleotides, the CDR3 is TGTGCCAGCAACCCCGGGGCCTATGGCTACACCTTC. It translates to CASNPGAYGYTF.

The chain couples TRBV7-8 to TRBJ2-5; D gene unclear. Trimming removed 1 base at V and 4 bases at J, with 7 bases between. In germline, CDR1 is SGHVS, CDR2 FQNEAQ. The CDR3 contains 13 residues. The CDR3 coding sequence is TGTGCCAGCAGCTTAGGGTTGCGAGAGACCCAGTACTTC. Its translation is CASSLGLRETQYF.

The chain joins TRBV6-1 to TRBJ1-6; D is possibly TRBD1 (6 bases). CDR1 and CDR2 (germline): MNHNS, SASEGT. The CDR3 is 16 residues long. Trimming took off 2 bases at V and 13 bases at J, with 21 bases between the two ends. The CDR3 loop reads CASSERMGGLQLPLHF. CDR3 sequence (DNA): TGTGCCAGCAGTGAAAGGATGGGGGGCCTCCAACTGCCCCTCCACTTT.

V is TRBV6-5 and J is TRBJ1-1, with 10 positions matching TRBD1. Germline CDR1 MNHEY, CDR2 SVGAGI. The V gene end was trimmed by 8 bases and the J gene end by 4 bases; junction bases not matched to a gene: 7. The CDR3 length is 14 residues. The CDR3 loop is CASGSRDRGTEAFF. The CDR3 region has the DNA TGTGCCAGCGGCTCCCGGGACAGGGGCACTGAAGCTTTCTTT.

J is TRBJ1-2 and V is TRBV10-2; D ambiguous. This CDR3 is built from 14 residues. Deletions cut 3 bases from V and 4 bases from J, with 12 bases between. Germline V CDR1 and CDR2: WSHSY, SAAADI. CDR3 nucleotides: TGCGCCAGCAGTGAAGGCAGGAGTGCCTATGGCTACACCTTC. Its protein product is CASSEGRSAYGYTF.

V and J are TRBV1 and TRBJ2-1; no DNA check was done on the table's D call, TRBD2. TRBV1 is designated a pseudogene. The CDR3 spans 17 residues. CDR3 residues: CTSSQDPTSGGCNEQFF. CDR3 nucleotide sequence: TGCACCAGCAGCCAAGACCCGACTAGCGGGGGATGCAATGAGCAGTTCTTC.

V usage is TRBV5-6 and J usage is TRBJ2-3; D gene ambiguous. Germline CDR1 SGHDT, CDR2 YYEEEE. V was pared by 0 bases and J by 1 base, with 12 bases between. This CDR3 spans 16 amino acids. CDR3 in amino acids: CASSLAGLRGTDTQYF. For the CDR3, the DNA is TGTGCCAGCAGCTTGGCAGGCCTCAGAGGCACAGATACGCAGTATTTT.

The gene calls are TRBV30 and TRBJ1-1; D is possibly TRBD1 (5 bases). The CDR3 is 13 amino acids. In germline, CDR1 is GTSNPN, CDR2 SVGIG (reference sequence). V was clipped by 2 bases and J by 3 bases, with 10 bases between them. Here the CDR3 reads CAWSWDGYTEAFF. CDR3 DNA sequence: TGTGCCTGGAGTTGGGACGGGTACACTGAAGCTTTCTTT. Drawing the rest from reference TRBV30 and TRBJ1-1, the complete variable domain is SQTIHQWPATLVQPVGSPLSLECTVEGTSNPNLYWYRQAAGRGLQLLFYSVGIGQISSEVPQNLSASRPQDRQFILSSKKLLLSDSGFYLCAWSWDGYTEAFFGQGTRLTVV.

The gene calls are TRBV9 and TRBJ1-5, with 8 bases that match TRBD1. The V segment lost 4 bases and the J segment 7 bases; nucleotides outside the gene matches: 4. Germline values: CDR1 SGDLS, CDR2 YYNGEE. This CDR3 region has 13 residues. The CDR3 DNA reads as TGTGCCAGCAGCCCCAGGGGGCAACAGCCCCAGCATTTT. Its translation: CASSPRGQQPQHF.

This clone was observed a few times. V is TRBV6-5 and J is TRBJ1-1, with D tentatively TRBD1 (5 bases). Trimming pared 2 bases from V and 1 base from J, leaving 5 bases between. From germline, CDR1 is MNHEY and CDR2 SVGAGI. This CDR3 region has 13 residues. The CDR3 protein is CASSYDRNTEAFF. In DNA, the CDR3 is TGTGCCAGCAGTTACGACAGGAACACTGAAGCTTTCTTT.

The V gene is TRBV2, the J gene TRBJ1-1; tentatively, D is TRBD1 (6 bases). Germline V CDR1 and CDR2: SNHLY, FYNNEI. Trimming pared 10 bases from V and 1 base from J, leaving 13 bases between. The CDR3 totals 13 residues. CDR3 amino acids: CATTGMRNTEAFF. CDR3 DNA: TGTGCCACCACAGGGATGCGGAACACTGAAGCTTTCTTT.

V usage is TRBV6-5 and J usage is TRBJ1-1; no clear D gene. Germline CDR1 and CDR2: MNHEY and SVGAGI. The CDR3 consists of 12 residues. V was shortened by 6 bases and J by 1 base, with 6 bases between the two germline ends. DNA for the CDR3: TGTGCCAGCAGGGTGGCGAACACTGAAGCTTTCTTT. This sequence encodes CASRVANTEAFF.